A selection of T cell receptor beta chains follows, all from one sample in a study of blood T cell repertoires in COVID-19. TCRdb's copy holds only in-frame clones and misses some; the assay was immunoSEQ multiplex PCR. The data contain approximately 400,000 clones, about 90% of them seen just once; the ten biggest clones take up roughly 1.2%. The sequencing sample was made of peripheral blood. These receptors were collected from a middle-aged man with acute or convalescent COVID-19. Both conserved end residues are part of each CDR3. The D gene is left open where the match is weak. The size field is filled for only some rows; it gives once, few, many or a size class.

size: .; V: TRBV11-2; D: .; J: TRBJ1-2; CDR3: CASSSQGYGYTF; DNA: TGTGCCAGCAGCTCGCAGGGCTATGGCTACACCTTC
size: .; V: TRBV5-1; D: .; J: TRBJ2-2; CDR3: CASSGGKAPRAGELFF; DNA: TGCGCCAGCAGCGGGGGGAAGGCCCCTCGCGCCGGGGAGCTGTTTTTT
size: .; V: TRBV6-2/TRBV6-3; D: .; J: TRBJ1-5; CDR3: CASSYRRFGQPQHF; DNA: TGTGCCAGCAGTTACCGGCGGTTCGGGCAGCCCCAGCATTTT
size: .; V: TRBV7-3; D: .; J: TRBJ1-1; CDR3: CASSLSYGETEAFF; DNA: TGTGCCAGCAGCTTGTCTTATGGGGAGACTGAAGCTTTCTTT
size: .; V: TRBV27; D: .; J: TRBJ2-3; CDR3: CACTGINTDTQYF; DNA: TGTGCCTGCACAGGGATAAACACAGATACGCAGTATTTT
size: .; V: TRBV5-1; D: .; J: TRBJ1-4; CDR3: CASSPEQGWNEKLFF; DNA: TGCGCCAGCAGTCCTGAACAGGGCTGGAATGAAAAACTGTTTTTT
size: .; V: TRBV7-2; D: .; J: TRBJ1-4; CDR3: CASSLVSGSNEKLFF; DNA: TGTGCCAGCAGCTTAGTCTCCGGTTCTAATGAAAAACTGTTTTTT
size: .; V: TRBV6-2/TRBV6-3; D: .; J: TRBJ2-3; CDR3: CASSPSPFEGGPGDTQYF; DNA: TGTGCCAGCAGCCCATCCCCCTTCGAGGGGGGGCCGGGAGATACGCAGTATTTT
size: .; V: TRBV4-1; D: TRBD1; J: TRBJ1-1; CDR3: CASSQSGTGLNTEAFF; DNA: TGCGCCAGCAGCCAATCCGGGACAGGGCTGAACACTGAAGCTTTCTTT
size: .; V: TRBV7-8; D: .; J: TRBJ2-7; CDR3: CASSLDLGPLPTYEQYF; DNA: TGTGCCAGCAGCTTAGATCTGGGGCCATTACCGACCTACGAGCAGTACTTC
size: .; V: TRBV5-6; D: TRBD2; J: TRBJ2-7; CDR3: CASSPWTSGSYEQYF; DNA: TGTGCCAGCAGCCCCTGGACTAGCGGGAGTTACGAGCAGTACTTC
size: .; V: TRBV16; D: TRBD1; J: TRBJ1-1; CDR3: CASSPRQGVNTEAFF; DNA: TGTGCCAGCAGCCCAAGACAGGGTGTCAACACTGAAGCTTTCTTT
size: .; V: TRBV7-2; D: TRBD2; J: TRBJ2-1; CDR3: CASSSTLLAGDTYNEQFF; DNA: TGTGCCAGCAGCTCAACCCTACTAGCGGGGGATACCTACAATGAGCAGTTCTTC
size: once; V: TRBV6-6; D: .; J: TRBJ2-5; CDR3: CASSYVRRAQETQYF; DNA: TGTGCCAGCAGTTACGTGAGGCGGGCACAAGAGACCCAGTACTTC
size: .; V: TRBV19; D: .; J: TRBJ2-1; CDR3: CASSIPGQRFNEQFF; DNA: TGTGCCAGTAGTATCCCCGGGCAGCGGTTTAATGAGCAGTTCTTC
size: once; V: TRBV5-1; D: .; J: TRBJ2-2; CDR3: CASRNSGELFF; DNA: TGCGCCAGCCGTAATTCCGGGGAGCTGTTTTTT
size: .; V: TRBV19; D: .; J: TRBJ1-6; CDR3: CASSIRLGASYNSPLHF; DNA: TGTGCCAGTAGTATTCGTCTAGGGGCCTCCTATAATTCACCCCTCCACTTT
size: .; V: TRBV18; D: .; J: TRBJ1-1; CDR3: CASSPGGRGNTEAFF; DNA: TGTGCCAGCTCACCGGGCGGGAGGGGGAACACTGAAGCTTTCTTT
size: once; V: TRBV9; D: TRBD1; J: TRBJ1-2; CDR3: CASSVGTGGYGYTF; DNA: TGTGCCAGCAGCGTGGGGACAGGGGGTTATGGCTACACCTTC
size: .; V: TRBV27; D: .; J: TRBJ1-2; CDR3: CASSLGGFFYGYTF; DNA: TGTGCCAGCAGTTTAGGAGGGTTTTTCTATGGCTACACCTTC
size: .; V: TRBV7-2; D: TRBD2; J: TRBJ2-5; CDR3: CASSLALLAGGYQETQYF; DNA: TGTGCCAGCAGCTTAGCGCTTTTAGCGGGGGGGTACCAAGAGACCCAGTACTTC
size: few; V: TRBV18; D: TRBD1; J: TRBJ1-2; CDR3: CASSPWTGIYGYTF; DNA: TGTGCCAGCTCACCGTGGACAGGAATCTATGGCTACACCTTC
size: .; V: TRBV7-3; D: .; J: TRBJ2-2; CDR3: CASSQIGFNTGELFF; DNA: TGTGCCAGCAGCCAAATCGGGTTTAACACCGGGGAGCTGTTTTTT
size: .; V: TRBV11-2; D: TRBD2; J: TRBJ2-1; CDR3: CASSLVGGDFNEQFF; DNA: TGTGCCAGCAGCTTAGTGGGAGGGGATTTCAATGAGCAGTTCTTC
size: .; V: TRBV29-1; D: TRBD1; J: TRBJ1-1; CDR3: CSGGTGNTEAFF; DNA: TGCAGCGGCGGGACAGGGAACACTGAAGCTTTCTTT
size: .; V: TRBV5-1; D: TRBD1; J: TRBJ1-1; CDR3: CASSLGDRANTEAFF; DNA: TGCGCCAGCAGCTTGGGGGACAGGGCAAACACTGAAGCTTTCTTT
size: .; V: TRBV10-3; D: .; J: TRBJ1-6; CDR3: CAISATLERTPSSYNSPLHF; DNA: TGTGCCATCAGTGCCACTCTAGAACGGACACCGAGCTCCTATAATTCACCCCTCCACTTT
size: .; V: TRBV27; D: .; J: TRBJ2-3; CDR3: CASSLSLATDTQYF; DNA: TGTGCCAGCAGTTTATCGTTGGCCACAGATACGCAGTATTTT